A single sample is the source of the 4 T cell receptor beta chains below, sequenced in a study of shared T cell receptors in the human thymus. Sequencing used immunoSEQ multiplex PCR; TCRdb keeps in-frame clones, though not all of them. The sample carries about 380,000 clones, roughly 94% recorded once. The sample consisted of thymocytes. The source is a human donor.

This chain joins TRBV21-1 and TRBJ1-1; TRBD1 is the table's D call, not checked against the DNA. TRBV21-1 is a pseudogene. The CDR3 totals 14 residues. The CDR3 is CASSYRDRGTEAFF. The CDR3 DNA reads TGTGCCAGCAGCTACCGGGACAGGGGCACTGAAGCTTTCTTT.

This chain uses TRBV29-1 with TRBJ2-3, with TRBD2 matching 12 bases. Per the germline V gene, CDR1 is SQVTM and CDR2 is ANQGSEA. The J segment lost 3 bases and the V segment lost 7 bases, leaving 8 bases of the junction unmatched. The CDR3 length is 15 residues. Here the CDR3 reads CSAMTSGSLTDTQYF. CDR3 in DNA: TGCAGCGCCATGACTAGCGGGAGTCTAACAGATACGCAGTATTTT.

The V gene is TRBV7-9, the J gene TRBJ2-7, with D tentatively TRBD2 (6 bases). Between the trimmed V and J ends, which lost 5 bases and 4 bases, there was a span of 15 bases. CDR1 SEHNR and CDR2 FQNEAQ come from the germline V gene (reference sequence). CDR3 length: 14 amino acids. Here the CDR3 DNA reads TGTGCCAGCAGCCAACCGGGACTCGAATACGAGCAGTACTTC. Protein: CASSQPGLEYEQYF.

The V and J genes are TRBV14 and TRBJ1-3; no definite D call. Germline assignment: CDR1 SGHDN and CDR2 FVKESK. CDR3 length equals 18 residues. V was trimmed by 4 bases and J by 3 bases, leaving 22 bases between them. This CDR3 reads CASSPYPPSWSGGNTIYF. The CDR3 DNA follows: TGTGCCAGCAGCCCCTACCCCCCAAGTTGGTCCGGTGGAAACACCATATATTTT.